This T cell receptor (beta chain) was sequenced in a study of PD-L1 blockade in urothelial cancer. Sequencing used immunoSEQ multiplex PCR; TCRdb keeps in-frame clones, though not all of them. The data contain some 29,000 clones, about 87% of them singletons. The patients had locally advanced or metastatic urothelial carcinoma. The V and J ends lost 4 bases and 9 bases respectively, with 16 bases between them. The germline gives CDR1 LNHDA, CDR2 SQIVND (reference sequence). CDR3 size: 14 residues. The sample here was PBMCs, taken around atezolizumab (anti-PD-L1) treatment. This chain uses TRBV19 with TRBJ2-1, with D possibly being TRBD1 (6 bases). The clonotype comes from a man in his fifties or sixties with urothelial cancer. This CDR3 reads CASSTLTGFFEQFF. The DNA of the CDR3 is TGTGCCAGTAGTACTCTAACAGGGTTCTTTGAGCAGTTCTTC.